This entry concerns a single T cell receptor beta chain. Its antigen remains unknown. UMIs and sample barcodes were carried by the TCR alpha and TCR beta cDNA libraries that 5'RACE produced using constant-segment primers. TCRdb re-called the 5' RACE reads through MiXCR, storing one row per CDR3 protein. The table records more than 350,000 distinct CDR3 sequences, about a sixth of them present only once. The CDR3 has 15 residues. The germline gives CDR1 MNHEY, CDR2 SMNVEV (reference sequence). The germline V and J ends were trimmed by 4 bases and 0 bases, with 13 bases remaining between them. The data originate from a study of T-cell memory formation after mild COVID-19. Study at large: Largely, the TCR clusters proved donor specific.

Study conclusions and caveats: Certain responding clones were present in pre-infection memory, suggesting participation of cross-reactive memory. Contracting CD4+ clones lay largely in CM and EM, with CD8+ ones residing in EMRA.

The chain uses TRBV27 and TRBJ2-7, with D possibly being TRBD1 (6 bases). Material: PBMCs or a T cell subset sorted from them (not recorded which). The sequence came from a man aged 18 to 29 who had mild COVID-19 (a few samples of this study predate the infection). Cell type and time point are not known. The CDR3 loop is CASSSWTASSYEQYF. For the CDR3, the DNA is TGTGCCAGCAGTTCGTGGACAGCCAGCTCCTACGAGCAGTACTTC.